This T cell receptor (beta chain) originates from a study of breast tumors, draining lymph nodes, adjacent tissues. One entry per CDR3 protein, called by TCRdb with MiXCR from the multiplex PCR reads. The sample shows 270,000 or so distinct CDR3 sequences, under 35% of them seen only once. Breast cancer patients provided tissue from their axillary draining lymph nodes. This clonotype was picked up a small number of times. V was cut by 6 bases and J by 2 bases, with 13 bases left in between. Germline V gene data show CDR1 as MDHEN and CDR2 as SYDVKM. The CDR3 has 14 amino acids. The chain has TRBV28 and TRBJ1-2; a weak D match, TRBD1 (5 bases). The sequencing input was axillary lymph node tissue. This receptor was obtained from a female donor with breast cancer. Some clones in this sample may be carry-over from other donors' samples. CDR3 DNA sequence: TGTGCCAGCAGCCAGGGAGGGAACAACTATGGCTACACCTTC. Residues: CASSQGGNNYGYTF.